One and the same sample provided the 14 T cell receptor beta chains below, sequenced in a study of shared clonotypes between healthy human individuals. TCRdb's copy holds only in-frame clones and misses some; the assay was immunoSEQ multiplex PCR. This table holds around 2,100,000 clones, about 95% found once. CD45RO-negative, CCR7-selected cells formed the naive CD8 fraction, which excluded terminally differentiated effector memory CD45RA+ cells. Material: naive CD8+ T cells sorted from blood. Every receptor here comes from a man aged 18 to 29 in good health.

V is TRBV5-4 and J is TRBJ1-1; 9 nucleotides align to TRBD1. This CDR3 spans 15 amino acids. The ends lost 3 bases at V and 4 bases at J; junction bases unmatched: 7. Germline assignment: CDR1 SGHNT and CDR2 YYREEE (reference sequence). This CDR3 reads CASSSTGTGSTEAFF. The CDR3 nucleotides are TGTGCCAGCAGCTCAACCGGGACAGGGTCCACTGAAGCTTTCTTT.

V is TRBV6-1 and J is TRBJ2-1; 8 bases match TRBD2. The CDR3 loop spans 16 amino acids. V was clipped by 3 bases and J by 2 bases; unmatched bases: 6. Germline values: CDR1 MNHNS, CDR2 SASEGT. DNA of the CDR3: TGTGCCAGCAGTGAGAAGAGCGGGAGACCCTACAATGAGCAGTTCTTC. It translates to CASSEKSGRPYNEQFF.

The genes are TRBV9 and TRBJ1-2; no firm D call. The CDR3 is 14 amino acids. Germline V CDR1 and CDR2: SGDLS, YYNGEE. The V gene lost 1 base and the J gene lost 6 bases, with 13 bases spanning the gap. CDR3 residues: CASSVWGGADGYTF. CDR3 bases: TGTGCCAGCAGCGTATGGGGAGGAGCCGATGGCTACACCTTC. The variable domain in full, completed from reference TRBV9 and TRBJ1-2, reads DSGVTQTPKHLITATGQRVTLRCSPRSGDLSVYWYQQSLDQGLQFLIQYYNGEERAKGNILERFSAQQFPDLHSELNLSSLELGDSALYFCASSVWGGADGYTFGSGTRLTVV.

CDR3 protein: CASSPTDLVDEQYF. For the CDR3, the DNA is TGTGCCAGCAGCCCGACAGACCTAGTCGACGAGCAGTACTTC. The chain is built from TRBV9 and TRBJ2-7, with D perhaps matching TRBD1 (5 bases). This CDR3 is built from 14 residues. The V end lost 4 bases, the J end lost 5 bases, and 16 bases lay between the germline ends. Germline V CDR1 and CDR2: SGDLS, YYNGEE.

The rearrangement uses TRBV12-5 and TRBJ1-2, with D possibly being TRBD1 (5 bases). CDR1 LGHNT and CDR2 FRNRAP come from the germline V gene. Between the trimmed V and J ends, which lost 0 bases and 6 bases, there was a span of 8 bases. This CDR3 contains 13 residues. The CDR3 loop reads CASGLVGVDGYTF. In nucleotides, the CDR3 is TGTGCTAGTGGTTTGGTAGGGGTGGATGGCTACACCTTC.

The V call is TRBV11-2, the J call TRBJ1-2, with 7 bases that match TRBD1. Trimming cost V 2 bases and J 10 bases; bases outside gene matches: 7. Germline V CDR1 and CDR2: SGHAT, FQNNGV. The CDR3 extends over 13 amino acids. Here the CDR3 DNA reads TGTGCCAGCAGCTTAACAGGGGCCTTTGACTACACCTTC. It codes for CASSLTGAFDYTF.

The V call is TRBV27, the J call TRBJ2-2, with TRBD2 matching over 10 bases. Germline V gene lookup returns CDR1 MNHEY and CDR2 SMNVEV (reference sequence). The V gene end was trimmed by 5 bases and the J gene end by 3 bases; junction bases not matched to a gene: 3. This CDR3 comprises 15 residues. This chain's CDR3 is CASSPGTSDTGELFF. The CDR3 DNA sequence: TGTGCCAGCAGTCCGGGGACTAGCGACACCGGGGAGCTGTTTTTT.

This sequence joins TRBV6-5 and TRBJ2-5; 8 positions match TRBD1. This CDR3 region has 15 residues. CDR1 is MNHEY and CDR2 is SVGAGI in the germline V gene. V lost 5 bases and J lost 2; bases outside the gene matches: 7. The chain's CDR3 is CASSTGQGRQETQYF. The CDR3 DNA reads as TGTGCCAGCAGTACAGGACAGGGTCGTCAAGAGACCCAGTACTTC.

This clone was observed once. The CDR3 DNA is TGTGCCAGCAGCCCTGGGACCGGAGAGGTCGGGGAGCTGTTTTTT. Protein: CASSPGTGEVGELFF. The rearrangement joins TRBV7-9 to TRBJ2-2; possibly TRBD1 or TRBD2 for D (5 bases each). The CDR3 totals 15 residues. Germline lookup yields CDR1 SEHNR and CDR2 FQNEAQ (reference sequence). V was clipped by 5 bases and J by 7 bases, with 17 bases between them.

The chain combines TRBV6-5 with TRBJ2-3; 8 positions agree with TRBD2. Germline V gene lookup returns CDR1 MNHEY and CDR2 SVGAGI. V lost 2 bases to trimming and J lost 2 bases; unmatched junction nucleotides: 6. This CDR3 region has 16 residues. The CDR3 coding sequence is TGTGCCAGCAGTTACCGGAGCGGGGGTCCCACAGATACGCAGTATTTT. Translated, it gives CASSYRSGGPTDTQYF.

The rearrangement uses TRBV15 and TRBJ1-5, with 8 positions matching TRBD1. The CDR3 totals 15 residues. The V gene's germline CDR1 is LNHNV and CDR2 YYDKDF (reference sequence). With V trimmed by 5 bases and J by 4 bases, 7 bases remained unmatched. This CDR3 reads CATSVDRGKNQPQHF. The DNA for the CDR3 is TGTGCCACCAGCGTAGACAGGGGTAAGAATCAGCCCCAGCATTTT.

As to this clone: The sample has other DNA sequences that encode this CDR3 too. V and J are TRBV5-1 and TRBJ2-7, with TRBD1 matching over 10 bases. Germline V lookup: CDR1 SGHRS, CDR2 YFSETQ. J gave up 4 bases and V 2 bases, and 3 bases lay outside the gene matches. The CDR3 runs to 14 residues. CDR3 bases: TGCGCCAGCAGCTTAAGGGGACAGGGGTACGAGCAGTACTTC. Its protein is CASSLRGQGYEQYF.

This clone was observed once. The chain employs TRBV9 and TRBJ2-1; the match to TRBD1 covers 7 bases. CDR1 and CDR2 from the germline V gene are SGDLS and YYNGEE. The length of the CDR3 is 16 residues. Trimming took 0 bases from V and 4 from J; bases not matched to a gene: 7. CDR3 nucleotide sequence: TGTGCCAGCAGCGTAGGTACCGGGACAGCATACAATGAGCAGTTCTTC. Its translation is CASSVGTGTAYNEQFF.

V usage is TRBV18 and J usage is TRBJ1-2; D uncertain. This CDR3 is 13 amino acids long. Trimming cost V 4 bases and J 8 bases, with 14 bases left between them. CDR1 KGHSH and CDR2 LQKENI come from the germline V gene. In DNA, the CDR3 is TGTGCCAGCTCACAAGACAACCATCCCGGCTACACCTTC. This gives the protein CASSQDNHPGYTF. Full variable domain (rest looked up from reference TRBV18 and TRBJ1-2): NAGVMQNPRHLVRRRGQEARLRCSPMKGHSHVYWYRQLPEEGLKFMVYLQKENIIDESGMPKERFSAEFPKEGPSILRIQQVVRGDSAAYFCASSQDNHPGYTFGSGTRLTVV.